The rows below give T cell receptor beta chains drawn from one sample of a study of shared clonotypes between healthy human individuals. The assay was immunoSEQ multiplex PCR, and TCRdb's table has in-frame clones only and misses some. This table holds around 1,900,000 clones, over 85% found once. Sequencing input: naive CD8+ T cells from PBMCs. The receptor source for this set is a man aged 18 to 30 in good health. Some clones in this sample may be carry-over from other donors' samples. CDR3s include the opening cysteine and the closing phenylalanine or tryptophan. Each record gives: CDR3 DNA, CDR3 protein, clone size, J gene, D gene, V gene. D genes are given only for firm matches. Clone sizes are given selectively: once, few, many, or a class where the clone is expanded.

TGTGCCGGGGTGATGGGGGACCATCTCACTGAAGCTTTCTTT	CAGVMGDHLTEAFF	NA	TRBJ1-1	NA	TRBV7-9
TGTGCCAGCAGCGCGGACAGGGAAATCGAGCAGTACTTC	CASSADREIEQYF	NA	TRBJ2-7	TRBD1	TRBV9
TGTGCCAGCAGCCCCCGACAGGGGGAAAACATTCAGTACTTC	CASSPRQGENIQYF	NA	TRBJ2-4	TRBD1	TRBV7-9
TGTGCCAGCAGCTTAGACCTGACAGGTCCATCCACAGATACGCAGTATTTT	CASSLDLTGPSTDTQYF	NA	TRBJ2-3	NA	TRBV11-2
TGTGCCAGCAGTTTTACAGGAGAGGGCACTGAAGCTTTCTTT	CASSFTGEGTEAFF	NA	TRBJ1-1	NA	TRBV28
TGTGCCAGCAGCGGAGCGCACGGGAGGTTGGAGACCCAGTACTTC	CASSGAHGRLETQYF	NA	TRBJ2-5	TRBD2	TRBV9
TGTGCCAGCAGCTTACCCCCAAACACTGAAGCTTTCTTT	CASSLPPNTEAFF	once	TRBJ1-1	NA	TRBV7-2
TGTGCCAGCAGTTCTACACAAAGGGGTGTCACTAGCACAGATACGCAGTATTTT	CASSSTQRGVTSTDTQYF	NA	TRBJ2-3	NA	TRBV27
TGTGCCAGTAGTATGGGGCTGAACACTGAAGCTTTCTTT	CASSMGLNTEAFF	NA	TRBJ1-1	NA	TRBV19
TGTGCCAGCAGCCTAACGAATGAAGCTTTCTTT	CASSLTNEAFF	NA	TRBJ1-1	NA	TRBV5-4
TGTGCCAGCAGTGCTTACAGGGGACTAAGCACAGATACGCAGTATTTT	CASSAYRGLSTDTQYF	NA	TRBJ2-3	NA	TRBV6-1
TGTGCCAGCCGGGACAGGGGGAGTGCCACCGGGGAGCTGTTTTTT	CASRDRGSATGELFF	NA	TRBJ2-2	TRBD1	TRBV27
TGTGCCAGCAGCTTAGGGGGGGCCTTCGGTATCGCGGAGACCCAGTACTTC	CASSLGGAFGIAETQYF	NA	TRBJ2-5	NA	TRBV7-2
TGTGCCAGCTCACCTGGGGGCCACTCCTACGAGCAGTACTTC	CASSPGGHSYEQYF	NA	TRBJ2-7	NA	TRBV18
TGTGCCAGCAGCCAAGAATACAGCCCTAACTATGGCTACACCTTC	CASSQEYSPNYGYTF	NA	TRBJ1-2	NA	TRBV4-2
TGCAGCGTTGAGGGGACCCGTTACAATGAGCAGTTCTTC	CSVEGTRYNEQFF	NA	TRBJ2-1	NA	TRBV29-1
TGTGCCAGCAGCCTCCCCCGGGGGGGGCGGGTCAATGAGCAGTTCTTC	CASSLPRGGRVNEQFF	once	TRBJ2-1	TRBD2	TRBV28
TGTGCCACCAGCCGGTTTACCGGGGAGCTGTTTTTT	CATSRFTGELFF	NA	TRBJ2-2	NA	TRBV15
TGTGCCTGGAGGGGCCCGGGACAAGGGGACTACGAGCAGTACTTC	CAWRGPGQGDYEQYF	NA	TRBJ2-7	NA	TRBV30
TGCGCCAGCAGCCAAGATCCGGGGGGGCCACGGACCGGGGAGCTGTTTTTT	CASSQDPGGPRTGELFF	NA	TRBJ2-2	TRBD2	TRBV4-1
TGTGCCAGCAGCGTAGACAGGGGAGCCGGTCAGCCCCAGCATTTT	CASSVDRGAGQPQHF	NA	TRBJ1-5	TRBD1	TRBV5-4
TGTGCCAGCAGCTTAAGTTCAAAGGGCAACTATGGCTACACCTTC	CASSLSSKGNYGYTF	NA	TRBJ1-2	NA	TRBV7-2
TGTGCCAGCAGCTCACCCGGGACAGTACTCTACGAGCAGTACTTC	CASSSPGTVLYEQYF	NA	TRBJ2-7	TRBD1	TRBV7-9